These 23 T cell receptor beta chains came from one sample sequenced in a study of T cell responses to AZD1222 COVID-19 vaccine. The repertoire was sequenced with immunoSEQ multiplex PCR; TCRdb's copy has only in-frame clones and lacks some. The repertoire holds some 140,000 clones, with about 91% as singletons. The sequencing here drew on peripheral blood, taken on day 0 of AZD1222 vaccination. These receptors originate from an adult in good health.

The rearrangement joins TRBV5-4 to TRBJ2-1; 8 nucleotides align to TRBD2. Germline CDR1 SGHNT, CDR2 YYREEE (reference sequence). The junction had 7 bases not matched to a gene; V was cut back by 4 bases and J by 4 bases. The CDR3 loop spans 15 amino acids. CDR3 sequence: CASSRRTSPYNEQFF. The CDR3 region has the DNA TGTGCCAGCAGCCGAAGGACTAGCCCTTACAATGAGCAGTTCTTC.

The CDR3 loop is CASSTPGLKVNQPQHF. CDR3 in DNA: TGTGCCAGTAGTACCCCGGGACTTAAAGTCAATCAGCCCCAGCATTTT. The chain carries TRBV19 and TRBJ1-5; a weak D match, TRBD1 (5 bases). Germline CDR1 and CDR2: LNHDA and SQIVND (reference sequence). Between the trimmed V and J ends, which lost 4 bases and 3 bases, there was a span of 16 bases. The CDR3 contains 16 residues.

This clone was picked up a small number of times. V and J are TRBV7-8 and TRBJ1-3, with a tentative D call TRBD1 (5 bases). Deletions cut 0 bases from V and 6 bases from J, with 18 bases between. CDR1 and CDR2 (germline): SGHVS, FQNEAQ. The CDR3 consists of 17 residues. For the CDR3, the DNA is TGTGCCAGCAGCTTAGCCCGGGACTCCAGCTCTCAAAACACCATATATTTT. Protein sequence: CASSLARDSSSQNTIYF.

V usage is TRBV6-1 and J usage is TRBJ2-2; D is perhaps TRBD2 (6 bases). CDR1 is MNHNS, CDR2 SASEGT, per germline. V lost 5 bases to trimming and J lost 3 bases, with 10 bases between them. This CDR3 contains 14 residues. The CDR3 region has the DNA TGTGCCAGCAGTTCACCGGGGGACACCGGGGAGCTGTTTTTT. Protein product: CASSSPGDTGELFF.

The chain carries TRBV5-6 and TRBJ2-7; weak D call: TRBD2 (6 bases). The germline gives CDR1 SGHDT, CDR2 YYEEEE. The CDR3 extends over 16 amino acids. V was shortened by 8 bases and J by 5 bases, with 26 bases between the two germline ends. Here the CDR3 reads CASGVGSHSGSNEQYF. The CDR3 DNA is TGTGCCAGTGGAGTTGGGTCGCACAGCGGGTCCAACGAGCAGTACTTC.

V is TRBV5-6 and J is TRBJ1-6, with 7 bases matching TRBD1. With 4 bases clipped from V and 8 bases from J, the junction kept 6 bases outside the gene matches. This CDR3 has 14 amino acids. Germline CDR1 and CDR2: SGHDT and YYEEEE. In nucleotides, the CDR3 is TGTGCCAGCAGCGTGACAGGGTACGATTCACCCCTCCACTTT. It yields the protein CASSVTGYDSPLHF.

The CDR3 region is CASSFQGWAYEQYF. CDR3 in DNA: TGTGCCAGCAGCTTCCAGGGGTGGGCCTACGAGCAGTACTTC. The chain employs TRBV7-2 and TRBJ2-7; a weak D match, TRBD1 (6 bases). This CDR3 region has 14 residues. Trimming shortened V by 3 bases and J by 2 bases, and 11 bases separated the two germline ends. CDR1 is SGHTA and CDR2 is FQGNSA in the germline V gene.

This chain links TRBV10-3 with TRBJ1-3; 7 nucleotides agree with TRBD1. The germline V gene encodes CDR1 ENHRY and CDR2 SYGVKD. CDR3 length: 15 residues. V lost 2 bases, J lost 0 bases, and 1 base stayed unmatched. CDR3 residues: CAISEGQASGNTIYF. In DNA, the CDR3 is TGTGCCATCAGTGAGGGACAGGCCTCTGGAAACACCATATATTTT.

This clone has just one count. V gene TRBV19 combines with J gene TRBJ2-7; no clear D. With 6 bases removed from V and 6 bases from J, the gap between germline ends came to 12 bases. Germline V gives CDR1 LNHDA, CDR2 SQIVND (reference sequence). The CDR3 covers 12 residues. In DNA, the CDR3 is TGTGCCAGTAGCAACGTCTGGGCCGAGCAGTACTTC. It is translated as CASSNVWAEQYF. Full variable domain (outside the CDR3, taken from reference TRBV19 and TRBJ2-7): DGGITQSPKYLFRKEGQNVTLSCEQNLNHDAMYWYRQDPGQGLRLIYYSQIVNDFQKGDIAEGYSVSREKKESFPLTVTSAQKNPTAFYLCASSNVWAEQYFGPGTRLTVT.

This chain connects TRBV21-1 to TRBJ1-6; no DNA check was done on the table's D call, TRBD1. TRBV21-1 is tagged as a pseudogene. The CDR3 extends over 18 amino acids. The CDR3, as DNA: TGTGCCAGCAGCAAAGCCCTGGGGCAGGTCGGCGGTGATTCACCCCTCCACTTT. Protein: CASSKALGQVGGDSPLHF.

This clone was found once. V usage is TRBV2 and J usage is TRBJ2-2, with D unclear. This CDR3 contains 14 residues. The V and J ends lost 2 bases and 3 bases respectively, with 7 bases between them. CDR1 and CDR2 from the germline V gene are SNHLY and FYNNEI. The CDR3 bases are TGTGCCAGCAGTGAATGGGGTGACACCGGGGAGCTGTTTTTT. This codes for CASSEWGDTGELFF.

The gene calls are TRBV10-2 and TRBJ2-3, with 8 bases that match TRBD2. Looked up from germline, CDR1 is WSHSY and CDR2 is SAAADI. With 3 bases clipped from V and 1 base from J, the junction kept 3 bases outside the gene matches. This CDR3 has 15 residues. CDR3 region: CASSDELAGTDTQYF. In DNA, the CDR3 is TGCGCCAGCAGTGATGAACTAGCGGGCACAGATACGCAGTATTTT.

The chain is built from TRBV14 and TRBJ1-6; 9 bases are a match to TRBD1. Losses at the gene ends were 6 bases for V and 10 bases for J; bases not matched to a gene: 7. This CDR3 region has 14 residues. Germline V gene sequence: CDR1 SGHDN, CDR2 FVKESK. This CDR3 reads CASRTGGASSPLHF. As DNA, the CDR3 is TGTGCCAGCAGAACAGGGGGCGCTTCCTCACCCCTCCACTTT.

This chain links TRBV6-5 with TRBJ1-2; possibly TRBD1 for D (5 bases). The CDR3 runs to 14 residues. Germline V lookup: CDR1 MNHEY, CDR2 SVGAGI. Trimming shortened V by 0 bases and J by 8 bases, and 13 bases separated the two germline ends. The chain's CDR3 is CASSYSGQSRGYTF. CDR3 in DNA: TGTGCCAGCAGTTACTCGGGGCAGTCGCGAGGCTACACCTTC.

V usage is TRBV2 and J usage is TRBJ2-5, with D maybe TRBD1 (8 bases). Trimming removed 5 bases from V and 3 bases from J, with 19 bases in between. The CDR3 has 16 residues. The germline V gene encodes CDR1 SNHLY and CDR2 FYNNEI. The DNA of the CDR3 is TGTGCCAGCAGTCTTATTAGACAGGGGAGGGAAGAGACCCAGTACTTC. It yields the protein CASSLIRQGREETQYF. The whole variable domain, remainder taken from reference TRBV2 and TRBJ2-5, is EPEVTQTPSHQVTQMGQEVILRCVPISNHLYFYWYRQILGQKVEFLVSFYNNEISEKSEIFDDQFSVERPDGSNFTLKIRSTKLEDSAMYFCASSLIRQGREETQYFGPGTRLLVL.

The chain uses TRBV7-2 and TRBJ2-2, with 10 bases fitting TRBD1. The CDR3 sequence is 17 residues long. The J segment lost 6 bases and the V segment lost 5 bases, leaving 12 bases of the junction unmatched. CDR1 is SGHTA and CDR2 is FQGNSA in the germline V gene. The CDR3 region is CASSPRSGTGVAGELFF. In DNA form, the CDR3 reads TGTGCCAGCAGCCCGAGATCCGGGACAGGGGTGGCCGGGGAGCTGTTTTTT.

The rearrangement joins TRBV9 to TRBJ2-5; 12 nucleotides line up with TRBD2. The CDR3 is 18 residues long. J lost 1 base, V lost 1 base, and 8 bases had no gene match. The germline V gene encodes CDR1 SGDLS and CDR2 YYNGEE. DNA for the CDR3: TGTGCCAGCAGCGTACGAGCTAGCGGGGGGGCAGGCCAAGAGACCCAGTACTTC. It translates to CASSVRASGGAGQETQYF. Full variable domain (missing parts from reference TRBV9 and TRBJ2-5): DSGVTQTPKHLITATGQRVTLRCSPRSGDLSVYWYQQSLDQGLQFLIQYYNGEERAKGNILERFSAQQFPDLHSELNLSSLELGDSALYFCASSVRASGGAGQETQYFGPGTRLLVL.

This chain uses TRBV14 with TRBJ1-1; D uncertain. Per the germline V gene, CDR1 is SGHDN and CDR2 is FVKESK. The CDR3 totals 13 residues. V lost 0 bases, J lost 5 bases, and 7 bases lay in between. Here the CDR3 reads CASSQDQRTEAFF. The DNA of the CDR3 is TGTGCCAGCAGCCAAGATCAGCGGACTGAAGCTTTCTTT. Full variable domain (rest looked up from reference TRBV14 and TRBJ1-1): EAGVTQFPSHSVIEKGQTVTLRCDPISGHDNLYWYRRVMGKEIKFLLHFVKESKQDESGMPNNRFLAERTGGTYSTLKVQPAELEDSGVYFCASSQDQRTEAFFGQGTRLTVV.

This chain joins TRBV2 and TRBJ1-5, with 9 positions matching TRBD1. J was trimmed by 3 bases and V by 3 bases; bases with no gene match: 3. The CDR3 loop spans 15 amino acids. CDR1 is SNHLY, CDR2 FYNNEI, per germline. The CDR3 bases are TGTGCCAGCAGTGACACAGGGGGCGTCAATCAGCCCCAGCATTTT. Its protein product is CASSDTGGVNQPQHF. Full variable domain (rest looked up from reference TRBV2 and TRBJ1-5): EPEVTQTPSHQVTQMGQEVILRCVPISNHLYFYWYRQILGQKVEFLVSFYNNEISEKSEIFDDQFSVERPDGSNFTLKIRSTKLEDSAMYFCASSDTGGVNQPQHFGDGTRLSIL.

V gene TRBV6-5 combines with J gene TRBJ1-6; D perhaps matches TRBD1 (5 bases). The CDR3 consists of 14 residues. The V gene's germline CDR1 is MNHEY and CDR2 SVGAGI. The germline V and J ends were trimmed by 6 bases and 2 bases, with 8 bases remaining between them. CDR3 protein: CASSGGTYNSPLHF. The DNA for the CDR3 is TGTGCCAGCAGCGGGGGAACCTATAATTCACCCCTCCACTTT.

The chain is built from TRBV19 and TRBJ1-2, with TRBD1 as a possible D gene (5 bases). Germline CDR1 reads LNHDA; CDR2 reads SQIVND (reference sequence). Between the trimmed V and J ends, which lost 7 bases and 4 bases, there was a span of 16 bases. The CDR3 has 14 amino acids. The chain's CDR3 is CASKAGSGSYGYTF. The CDR3 DNA is TGTGCCAGTAAGGCGGGGTCAGGGAGCTATGGCTACACCTTC.

The genes are TRBV9 and TRBJ1-6; TRBD1 is a possible D gene (6 bases). The CDR3 has 17 amino acids. V lost 3 bases, J lost 3 bases, and 16 bases lay in between. Germline V gene lookup returns CDR1 SGDLS and CDR2 YYNGEE. CDR3 region: CASSDRDTDSYNSPLHF. CDR3 coding DNA: TGTGCCAGCAGCGACCGGGACACGGACAGCTATAATTCACCCCTCCACTTT.

The genes are TRBV7-2 and TRBJ1-2; no reliable D call. Trimming pared 3 bases from V and 5 bases from J, leaving 19 bases between. Per germline, CDR1 SGHTA and CDR2 FQGNSA. The CDR3 runs 16 residues. For the CDR3, the DNA is TGTGCCAGCAGCTTGGCTTCCGCGGCACTCGGTTATGGCTACACCTTC. Protein product: CASSLASAALGYGYTF.